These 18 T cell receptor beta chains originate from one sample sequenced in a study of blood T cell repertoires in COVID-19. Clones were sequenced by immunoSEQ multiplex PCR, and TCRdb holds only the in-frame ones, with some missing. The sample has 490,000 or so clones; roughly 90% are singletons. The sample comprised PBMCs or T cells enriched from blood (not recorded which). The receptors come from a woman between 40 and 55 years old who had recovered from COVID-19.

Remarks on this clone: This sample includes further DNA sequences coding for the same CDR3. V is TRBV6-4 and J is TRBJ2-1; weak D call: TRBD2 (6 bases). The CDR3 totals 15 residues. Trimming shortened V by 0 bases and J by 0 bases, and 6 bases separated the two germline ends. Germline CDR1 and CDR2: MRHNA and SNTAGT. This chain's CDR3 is CASSDSSGSYNEQFF. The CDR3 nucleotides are TGTGCCAGCAGTGACTCTAGCGGCTCCTACAATGAGCAGTTCTTC.

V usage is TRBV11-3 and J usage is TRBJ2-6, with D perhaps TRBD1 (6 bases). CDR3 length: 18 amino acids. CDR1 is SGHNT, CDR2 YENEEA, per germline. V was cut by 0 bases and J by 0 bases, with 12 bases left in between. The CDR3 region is CASSLDQGRFSGANVLTF. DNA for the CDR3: TGTGCCAGCAGCTTAGATCAGGGGCGCTTCTCTGGGGCCAACGTCCTGACTTTC.

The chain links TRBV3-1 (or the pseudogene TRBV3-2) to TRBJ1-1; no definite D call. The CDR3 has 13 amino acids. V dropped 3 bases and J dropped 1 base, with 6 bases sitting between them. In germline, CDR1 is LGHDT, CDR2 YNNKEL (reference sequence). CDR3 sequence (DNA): TGTGCCAGCAGCCAGACACCGAACACTGAAGCTTTCTTT. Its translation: CASSQTPNTEAFF.

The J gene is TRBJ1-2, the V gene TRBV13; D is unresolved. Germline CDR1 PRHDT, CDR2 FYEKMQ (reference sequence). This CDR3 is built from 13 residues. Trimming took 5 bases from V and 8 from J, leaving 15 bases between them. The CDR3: CASSHREGGGYTF. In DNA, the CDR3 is TGTGCCAGCAGCCACCGGGAGGGCGGGGGCTACACCTTC.

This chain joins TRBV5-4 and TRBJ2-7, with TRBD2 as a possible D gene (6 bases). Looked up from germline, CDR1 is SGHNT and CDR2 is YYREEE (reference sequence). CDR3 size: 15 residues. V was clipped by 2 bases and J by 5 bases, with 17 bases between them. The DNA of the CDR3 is TGTGCCAGCAGCTTTCTTCCGGCGGGACGCAACGAGCAGTACTTC. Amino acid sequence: CASSFLPAGRNEQYF.

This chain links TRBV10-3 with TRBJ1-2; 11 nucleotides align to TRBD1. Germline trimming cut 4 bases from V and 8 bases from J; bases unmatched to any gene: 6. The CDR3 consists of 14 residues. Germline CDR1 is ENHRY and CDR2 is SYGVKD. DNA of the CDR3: TGTGCCATCAGTGGGGACAGGGGGTATCACGGCTACACCTTC. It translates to CAISGDRGYHGYTF.

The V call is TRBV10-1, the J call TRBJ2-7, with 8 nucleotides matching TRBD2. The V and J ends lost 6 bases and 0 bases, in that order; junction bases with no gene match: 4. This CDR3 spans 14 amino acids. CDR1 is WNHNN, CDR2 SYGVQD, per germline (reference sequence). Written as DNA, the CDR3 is TGCGCCAGCAGCCCGACTAGCGCCTCCTACGAGCAGTACTTC. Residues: CASSPTSASYEQYF.

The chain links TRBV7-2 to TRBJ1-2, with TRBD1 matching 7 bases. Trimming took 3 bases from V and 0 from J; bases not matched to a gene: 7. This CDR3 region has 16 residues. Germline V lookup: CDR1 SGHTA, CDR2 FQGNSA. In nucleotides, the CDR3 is TGTGCCAGCAGCTTGGGACAGTTTTTCTCTAACTATGGCTACACCTTC. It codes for CASSLGQFFSNYGYTF. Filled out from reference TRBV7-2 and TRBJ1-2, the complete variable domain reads GAGVSQSPSNKVTEKGKDVELRCDPISGHTALYWYRQSLGQGLEFLIYFQGNSAPDKSGLPSDRFSAERTGGSVSTLTIQRTQQEDSAVYLCASSLGQFFSNYGYTFGSGTRLTVV.

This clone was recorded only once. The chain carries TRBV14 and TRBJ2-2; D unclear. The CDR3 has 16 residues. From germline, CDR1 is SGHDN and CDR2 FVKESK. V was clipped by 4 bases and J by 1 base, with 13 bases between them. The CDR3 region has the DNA TGTGCCAGCAGCCCATTGGGCGAGCTGAACACCGGGGAGCTGTTTTTT. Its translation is CASSPLGELNTGELFF. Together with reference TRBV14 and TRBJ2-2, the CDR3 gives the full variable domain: EAGVTQFPSHSVIEKGQTVTLRCDPISGHDNLYWYRRVMGKEIKFLLHFVKESKQDESGMPNNRFLAERTGGTYSTLKVQPAELEDSGVYFCASSPLGELNTGELFFGEGSRLTVL.

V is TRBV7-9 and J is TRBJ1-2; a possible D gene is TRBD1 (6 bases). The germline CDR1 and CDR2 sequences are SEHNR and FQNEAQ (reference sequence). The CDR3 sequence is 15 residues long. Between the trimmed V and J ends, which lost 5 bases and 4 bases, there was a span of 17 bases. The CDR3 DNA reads TGTGCCAGCAGCCCCGCCGGACAGAAACTCTATGGCTACACCTTC. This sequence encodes CASSPAGQKLYGYTF.

The CDR3: CASSLFMNTEAFF. The CDR3 DNA follows: TGTGCCAGCAGCTTGTTCATGAACACTGAAGCTTTCTTT. The rearrangement uses TRBV11-1 and TRBJ1-1; D uncertain. The ends were cut back, 3 bases at V and 0 bases at J, with 5 bases in the middle. This CDR3 region has 13 residues. Germline V gives CDR1 SGHAT, CDR2 FQDESV (reference sequence).

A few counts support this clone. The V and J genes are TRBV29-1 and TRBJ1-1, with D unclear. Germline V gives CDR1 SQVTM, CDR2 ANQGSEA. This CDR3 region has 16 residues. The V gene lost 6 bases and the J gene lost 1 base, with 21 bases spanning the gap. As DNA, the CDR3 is TGCAGCGTGCCCGGGAGAGCATGGACTGGGAACACTGAAGCTTTCTTT. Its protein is CSVPGRAWTGNTEAFF.

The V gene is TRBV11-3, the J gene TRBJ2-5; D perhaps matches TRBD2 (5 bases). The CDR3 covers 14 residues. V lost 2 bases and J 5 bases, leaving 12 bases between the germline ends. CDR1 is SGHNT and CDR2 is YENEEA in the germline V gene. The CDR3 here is CASSLRRTGETQYF. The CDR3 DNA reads TGTGCCAGCAGCTTACGGAGGACCGGGGAGACCCAGTACTTC.

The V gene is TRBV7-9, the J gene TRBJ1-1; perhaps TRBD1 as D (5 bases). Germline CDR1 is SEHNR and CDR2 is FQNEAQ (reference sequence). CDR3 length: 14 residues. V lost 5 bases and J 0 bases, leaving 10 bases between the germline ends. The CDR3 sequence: CASSLDRLNTEAFF. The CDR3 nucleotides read TGTGCCAGCAGCCTTGACAGACTGAACACTGAAGCTTTCTTT.

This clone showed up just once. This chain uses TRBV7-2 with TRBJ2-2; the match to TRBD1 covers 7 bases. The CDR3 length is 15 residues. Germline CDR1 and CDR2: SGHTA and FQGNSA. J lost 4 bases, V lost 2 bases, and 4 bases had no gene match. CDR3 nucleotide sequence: TGTGCCAGCAGCTTAAGGGGGCGAAGCACCGGGGAGCTGTTTTTT. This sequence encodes CASSLRGRSTGELFF.

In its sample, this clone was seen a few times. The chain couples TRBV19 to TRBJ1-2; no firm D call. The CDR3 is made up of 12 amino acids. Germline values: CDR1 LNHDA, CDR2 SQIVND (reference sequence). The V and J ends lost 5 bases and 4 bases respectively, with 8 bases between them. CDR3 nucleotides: TGTGCCAGTAGTCCCGAGGCCTATGGCTACACCTTC. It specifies CASSPEAYGYTF.

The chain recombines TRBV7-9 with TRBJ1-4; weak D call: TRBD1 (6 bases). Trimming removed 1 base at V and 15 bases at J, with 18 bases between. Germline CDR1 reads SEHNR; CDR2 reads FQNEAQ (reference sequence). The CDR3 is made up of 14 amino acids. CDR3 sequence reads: CASSLGGRGSVLFF. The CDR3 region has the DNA TGTGCCAGCAGCTTAGGTGGCAGGGGTTCAGTATTGTTTTTT.

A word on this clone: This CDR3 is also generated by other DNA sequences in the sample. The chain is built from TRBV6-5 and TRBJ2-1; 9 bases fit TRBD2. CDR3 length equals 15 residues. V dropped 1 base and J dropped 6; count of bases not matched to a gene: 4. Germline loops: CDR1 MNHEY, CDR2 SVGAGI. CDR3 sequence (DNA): TGTGCCAGCAGTTACTTGGCGGGAGGGGGCAATGAGCAGTTCTTC. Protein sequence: CASSYLAGGGNEQFF.